These 3 T cell receptor beta chains were sequenced from one sample in a study of blood T cell repertoires in COVID-19. The data were produced by immunoSEQ multiplex PCR, yet TCRdb's version contains in-frame clones alone and is incomplete. The data show 53,000 or so clones, approximately 84% seen once. The sequenced sample consisted of peripheral blood. The source of these receptors is a human donor in a cohort sampled during active COVID-19.

This clone appeared once. The genes are TRBV13 and TRBJ1-1; a weak D match, TRBD1 (6 bases). Germline V gene data show CDR1 as PRHDT and CDR2 as FYEKMQ (reference sequence). The CDR3 loop spans 14 amino acids. The V end was cut by 0 bases, the J end by 5 bases, with 10 bases between. The CDR3 DNA is TGTGCCAGCAGCTTAGGCCGGGGGGCAACTGAAGCTTTCTTT. Protein: CASSLGRGATEAFF.

The chain uses TRBV28 and TRBJ2-5, with D perhaps matching TRBD1 (6 bases). The V and J ends lost 10 bases and 3 bases respectively, with 18 bases between them. Germline V gene sequence: CDR1 MDHEN, CDR2 SYDVKM. This CDR3 contains 14 residues. The CDR3 region is CATLWIRGEETQYF. In DNA form, the CDR3 reads TGTGCCACCCTTTGGATCAGGGGCGAAGAGACCCAGTACTTC.

The chain is built from TRBV28 and TRBJ2-1; 8 bases line up with TRBD1. The CDR3 consists of 16 residues. V trimming: 3 bases; J trimming: 7 bases; junction bases outside the gene matches: 11. Germline V gene data show CDR1 as MDHEN and CDR2 as SYDVKM. CDR3 bases: TGTGCCAGCAGTTTTAGAGGGGCAGGGGGCGGGAATGAGCAGTTCTTC. This translates into CASSFRGAGGGNEQFF.